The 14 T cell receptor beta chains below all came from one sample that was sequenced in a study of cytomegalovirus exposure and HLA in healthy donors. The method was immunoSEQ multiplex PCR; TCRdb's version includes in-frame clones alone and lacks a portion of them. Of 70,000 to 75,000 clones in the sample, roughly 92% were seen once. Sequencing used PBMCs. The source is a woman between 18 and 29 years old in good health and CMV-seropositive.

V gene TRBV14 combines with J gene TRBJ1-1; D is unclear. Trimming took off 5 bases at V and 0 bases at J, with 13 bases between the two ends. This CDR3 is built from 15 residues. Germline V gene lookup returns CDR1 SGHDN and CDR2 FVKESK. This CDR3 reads CASSFVGLMNTEAFF. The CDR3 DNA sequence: TGTGCCAGCAGCTTTGTAGGACTTATGAACACTGAAGCTTTCTTT.

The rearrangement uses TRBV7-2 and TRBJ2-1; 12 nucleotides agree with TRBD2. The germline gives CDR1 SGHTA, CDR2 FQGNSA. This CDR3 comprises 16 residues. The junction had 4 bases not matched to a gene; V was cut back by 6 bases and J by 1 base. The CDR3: CASSRTSGVSYNEQFF. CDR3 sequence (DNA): TGTGCCAGCAGTCGGACTAGCGGGGTTTCCTACAATGAGCAGTTCTTC. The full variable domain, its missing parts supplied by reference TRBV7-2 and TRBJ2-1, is GAGVSQSPSNKVTEKGKDVELRCDPISGHTALYWYRQSLGQGLEFLIYFQGNSAPDKSGLPSDRFSAERTGGSVSTLTIQRTQQEDSAVYLCASSRTSGVSYNEQFFGPGTRLTVL.

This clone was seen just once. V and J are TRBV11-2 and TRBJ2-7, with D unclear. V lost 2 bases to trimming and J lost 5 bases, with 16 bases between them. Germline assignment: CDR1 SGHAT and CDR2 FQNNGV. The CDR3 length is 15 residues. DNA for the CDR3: TGTGCCAGCAGCTTAAGCTTCCCGTCCAGCGACGAGCAGTACTTC. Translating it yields CASSLSFPSSDEQYF.

The CDR3 nucleotides are TGTGCCAGTAGTATACGGGACAGGGGTGGCTATGGCTACACCTTC. Protein: CASSIRDRGGYGYTF. V gene TRBV19 combines with J gene TRBJ1-2; 10 bases map to TRBD1. V shed 2 bases, J shed 4 bases, and the junction held 4 bases outside the gene matches. Germline CDR1 and CDR2: LNHDA and SQIVND (reference sequence). The CDR3 sequence is 15 residues long.

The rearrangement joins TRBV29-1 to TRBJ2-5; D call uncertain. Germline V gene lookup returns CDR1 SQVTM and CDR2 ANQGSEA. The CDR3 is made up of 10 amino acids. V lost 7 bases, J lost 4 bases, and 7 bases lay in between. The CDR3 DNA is TGCAGCGCGGCGGTAGAGACCCAGTACTTC. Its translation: CSAAVETQYF.

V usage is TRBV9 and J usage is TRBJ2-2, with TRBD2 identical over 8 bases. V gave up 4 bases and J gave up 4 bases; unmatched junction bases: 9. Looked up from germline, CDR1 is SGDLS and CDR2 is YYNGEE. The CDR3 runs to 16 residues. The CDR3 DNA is TGTGCCAGCAGCCCGACCGGGGGGGCGCGCACCGGGGAGCTGTTTTTT. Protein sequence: CASSPTGGARTGELFF. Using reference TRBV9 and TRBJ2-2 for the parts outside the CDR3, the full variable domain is DSGVTQTPKHLITATGQRVTLRCSPRSGDLSVYWYQQSLDQGLQFLIQYYNGEERAKGNILERFSAQQFPDLHSELNLSSLELGDSALYFCASSPTGGARTGELFFGEGSRLTVL.

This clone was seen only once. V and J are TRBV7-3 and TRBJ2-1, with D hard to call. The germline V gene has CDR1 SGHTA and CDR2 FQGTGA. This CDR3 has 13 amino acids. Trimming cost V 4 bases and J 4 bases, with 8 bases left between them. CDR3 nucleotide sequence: TGTGCCAGCAGCTCCGCCGGGTACAATGAGCAGTTCTTC. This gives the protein CASSSAGYNEQFF.

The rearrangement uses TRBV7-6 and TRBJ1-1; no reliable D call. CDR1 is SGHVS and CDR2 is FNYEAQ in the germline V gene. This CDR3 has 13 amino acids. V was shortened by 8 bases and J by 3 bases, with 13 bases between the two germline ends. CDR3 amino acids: CASHGEGDTEAFF. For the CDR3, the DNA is TGTGCCAGCCACGGTGAGGGAGACACTGAAGCTTTCTTT.

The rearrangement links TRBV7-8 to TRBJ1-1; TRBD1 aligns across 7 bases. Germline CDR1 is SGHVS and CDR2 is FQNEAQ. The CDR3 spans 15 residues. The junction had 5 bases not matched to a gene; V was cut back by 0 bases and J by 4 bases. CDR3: CASSLAQQGITEAFF. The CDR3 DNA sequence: TGTGCCAGCAGCTTAGCCCAACAGGGGATCACTGAAGCTTTCTTT.

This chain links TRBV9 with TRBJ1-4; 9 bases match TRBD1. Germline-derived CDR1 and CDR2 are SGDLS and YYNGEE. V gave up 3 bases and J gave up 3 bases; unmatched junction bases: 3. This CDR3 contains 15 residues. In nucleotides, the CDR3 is TGTGCCAGCAGCGCGGACAGGGGACCTAATGAAAAACTGTTTTTT. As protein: CASSADRGPNEKLFF.

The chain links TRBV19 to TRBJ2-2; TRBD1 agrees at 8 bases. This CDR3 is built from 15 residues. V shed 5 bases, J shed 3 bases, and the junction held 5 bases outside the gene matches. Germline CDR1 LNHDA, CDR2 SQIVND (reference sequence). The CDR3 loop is CASSQGALDTGELFF. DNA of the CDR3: TGTGCCAGTAGTCAGGGGGCTTTGGACACCGGGGAGCTGTTTTTT.

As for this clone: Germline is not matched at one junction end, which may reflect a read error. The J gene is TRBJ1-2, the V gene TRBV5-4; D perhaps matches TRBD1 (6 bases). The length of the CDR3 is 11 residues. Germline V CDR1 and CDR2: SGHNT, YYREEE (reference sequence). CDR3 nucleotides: TGTGCCAGCAGCTTGGGGGACACCCCGTACTTC. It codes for CASSLGDTPYF.

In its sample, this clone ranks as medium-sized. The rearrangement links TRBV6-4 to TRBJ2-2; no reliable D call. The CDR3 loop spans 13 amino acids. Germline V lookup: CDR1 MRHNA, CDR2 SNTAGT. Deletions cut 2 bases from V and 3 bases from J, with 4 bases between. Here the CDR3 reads CASSDGDTGELFF. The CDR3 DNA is TGTGCCAGCAGTGACGGAGACACCGGGGAGCTGTTTTTT.

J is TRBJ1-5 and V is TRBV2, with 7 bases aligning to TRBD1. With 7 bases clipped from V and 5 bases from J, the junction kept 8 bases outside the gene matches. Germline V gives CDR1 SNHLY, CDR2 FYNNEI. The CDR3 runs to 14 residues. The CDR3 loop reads CASTLDRSDQPQHF. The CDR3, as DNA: TGTGCCAGCACCTTGGACAGGAGTGATCAGCCCCAGCATTTT.